The 14 T cell receptor beta chains below were found in one sample sequenced in a study of cytomegalovirus exposure and HLA in healthy donors. It was with 60 Vbeta and 13 Jbeta primers that the PCR ran. TCRdb's copy holds only in-frame clones and misses some; the assay was immunoSEQ multiplex PCR. The data contain about 61,000 clones, more than 70% of them seen just once; the ten biggest clones take up less than 1.6%. Sequencing was done on a sample of PBMCs. The receptor source for this set is a young man in good health and CMV-seropositive.

This clone was found once. The chain has TRBV28 and TRBJ1-2; 7 bases are shared with TRBD1. From germline, CDR1 is MDHEN and CDR2 SYDVKM. The CDR3 contains 12 residues. Unmatched junction bases numbered 3, after V lost 8 bases and J lost 3 bases. CDR3 coding DNA: TGTGCCAGCTTACAGGGGCACTATGGCTACACCTTC. It is translated as CASLQGHYGYTF.

The chain carries TRBV4-1 and TRBJ2-1; 9 bases match TRBD2. Germline trimming cut 3 bases from V and 6 bases from J; bases unmatched to any gene: 6. In germline, CDR1 is MGHRA, CDR2 YSYEKL. The CDR3 loop spans 15 amino acids. For the CDR3, the DNA is TGCGCCAGCAGCCACCGTAGCGGGAGCCTCAATGAGCAGTTCTTC. This sequence encodes CASSHRSGSLNEQFF.

Only a few counts were recorded for this clone. The gene calls are TRBV4-3 and TRBJ2-7; TRBD2 aligns across 7 bases. Trimming took 5 bases from V and 3 from J; bases not matched to a gene: 4. The germline CDR1 and CDR2 sequences are LGHNA and YSLEER. The CDR3 runs 13 residues. The CDR3 sequence: CASSSSGGYEQYF. CDR3 bases: TGCGCCAGCAGCTCTAGCGGAGGCTACGAGCAGTACTTC.

The chain couples TRBV18 to TRBJ2-5; 8 positions match TRBD1. The CDR3 has 14 amino acids. Germline V gives CDR1 KGHSH, CDR2 LQKENI. Trimming at V came to 4 bases and at J to 5 bases, leaving 6 bases not matched to a gene. CDR3 sequence (DNA): TGTGCCAGCTCACAGATGACAGGGGCCGAGACCCAGTACTTC. Residues: CASSQMTGAETQYF.

The table lists this clone with a few counts. V gene TRBV7-9 combines with J gene TRBJ2-7, with 7 bases aligning to TRBD1. V shed 5 bases, J shed 3 bases, and the junction held 7 bases outside the gene matches. CDR1 SEHNR and CDR2 FQNEAQ come from the germline V gene (reference sequence). This CDR3 is 14 amino acids long. CDR3 DNA sequence: TGTGCCAGCAGCCCTCGACAGGGCAACTACGAGCAGTACTTC. Residues: CASSPRQGNYEQYF.

On this clone itself: The germline gene is not matched at one end of the junction; a read error may be the cause. Other DNA sequences of this sample code for an identical CDR3. The chain couples TRBV11-2 to TRBJ2-5; D possibly corresponds to TRBD2 (6 bases). Germline V CDR1 and CDR2: SGHAT, FQNNGV. CDR3 length: 15 residues. CDR3 sequence reads: CASSPLLANQETQYF. CDR3 in DNA: TGCGCCAGCAGCCCCCTCCTAGCGAACCAAGAGACCCAGTACTTC.

The rearrangement joins TRBV2 to TRBJ2-3; TRBD2 might be the D (6 bases). CDR1 SNHLY and CDR2 FYNNEI come from the germline V gene. The V end was cut by 7 bases, the J end by 2 bases, with 19 bases between. There are 16 residues in the CDR3. Written as DNA, the CDR3 is TGTGCCAGCATCTTACACGGGACTTTACTCACAGATACGCAGTATTTT. It encodes CASILHGTLLTDTQYF.

This clone was seen once. This chain uses TRBV5-1 with TRBJ2-5; 12 bases are a match to TRBD1. Trimming at V came to 4 bases and at J to 5 bases, leaving 9 bases not matched to a gene. This CDR3 region has 16 residues. Germline-derived CDR1 and CDR2 are SGHRS and YFSETQ. For the CDR3, the DNA is TGCGCCAGCAGCAAAACCGGGACAGGGGGCGCGGAGACCCAGTACTTC. Protein: CASSKTGTGGAETQYF.

The chain is built from TRBV5-1 and TRBJ1-1, with 8 bases aligning to TRBD1. CDR3 length: 13 amino acids. Germline CDR1 SGHRS, CDR2 YFSETQ. V trimming: 2 bases; J trimming: 4 bases; junction bases outside the gene matches: 1. The DNA for the CDR3 is TGCGCCAGCAGCTTACAGGGGGGCACTGAAGCTTTCTTT. Translation gives CASSLQGGTEAFF.

V is TRBV30 and J is TRBJ2-3; the D gene is possibly TRBD2 (5 bases). The germline gives CDR1 GTSNPN, CDR2 SVGIG (reference sequence). V was clipped by 0 bases and J by 6 bases, with 16 bases between them. This CDR3 comprises 15 residues. In nucleotides, the CDR3 is TGTGCCTGGAGTGTTATCAGCGGACCCTCGGATACGCAGTATTTT. Translated: CAWSVISGPSDTQYF.

This clone was observed a few times. The chain has TRBV5-8 and TRBJ1-2; no clear D gene. This CDR3 has 18 residues. CDR1 and CDR2 from the germline V gene are SGHTS and YDEGEE. Between the trimmed V and J ends, which lost 2 bases and 4 bases, there was a span of 24 bases. The CDR3 nucleotides read TGTGCCAGCAGCTTCCCCTTCCGGGATCGAGGAGTGGGCTATGGCTACACCTTC. Translation gives CASSFPFRDRGVGYGYTF. The full variable domain, with the rest looked up from reference TRBV5-8 and TRBJ1-2, is EAGVTQSPTHLIKTRGQQATLRCSPISGHTSVYWYQQALGLGLQFLLWYDEGEERNRGNFPPRFSGRQFPNYSSELNVNALELEDSALYLCASSFPFRDRGVGYGYTFGSGTRLTVV.

The chain uses TRBV28 and TRBJ1-1, with a weak D call TRBD1 (5 bases). Germline V gives CDR1 MDHEN, CDR2 SYDVKM. V lost 7 bases, J lost 4 bases, and 13 bases lay in between. CDR3 size: 13 residues. The CDR3 DNA is TGTGCCAGCATTCGAGGGACTCCCACTGAAGCTTTCTTT. It translates to CASIRGTPTEAFF.

The chain employs TRBV9 and TRBJ2-2; 7 nucleotides match TRBD2. The germline CDR1 and CDR2 sequences are SGDLS and YYNGEE. With V trimmed by 4 bases and J by 5 bases, 14 bases remained unmatched. The length of the CDR3 is 17 residues. The CDR3 region is CASSPQPPGGGTGELFF. The CDR3 coding sequence is TGTGCCAGCAGCCCCCAGCCCCCTGGGGGGGGGACCGGGGAGCTGTTTTTT.

The CDR3 reads CASSPRTGEMEAFF. The CDR3 DNA reads TGTGCCAGTAGTCCCCGGACAGGGGAGATGGAAGCTTTCTTT. The chain carries TRBV19 and TRBJ1-1, with 9 bases fitting TRBD1. The CDR3 runs 14 residues. V lost 5 bases, J lost 8 bases, and 9 bases stayed unmatched. The V gene's germline CDR1 is LNHDA and CDR2 SQIVND (reference sequence).